This T cell receptor beta chain was observed in a study of cytomegalovirus exposure and HLA in healthy donors. Overall study context: An earlier analysis identified 117 million unique TCR beta sequences in 150 million to 200 million T cells.

This clone was seen more than once but under ten times. Its antigen is not identified. Findings and limits, study-wide: TCR beta chains numbering some 160 were designated cytomegalovirus-associated. Analysis was carried out at a later point, and it linked a missense DCLRE1C variant to TCR beta V- and J-gene trimming. Several of the most significant clusters appeared, in a later analysis, to be linked to common viral pathogens.

With 60 Vbeta and 13 Jbeta primers, the PCR was carried out. Assay: immunoSEQ multiplex PCR; the TCRdb copy retains only in-frame clones and omits some. The sample lists about 160,000 clones, 65% to 80% occurring once. The CDR3 spans 15 residues. Trimming stripped 2 bases from V and 1 base from J, with 12 bases between. CDR1 SGHKS and CDR2 YYEKEE come from the germline V gene (reference sequence). This TCR came from a man in his forties in good health and CMV-seropositive. What was sequenced was PBMCs. The rearrangement uses TRBV5-5 and TRBJ1-1; maybe TRBD1 (5 bases). The CDR3 protein is CASSFILTGNTEAFF. The DNA of the CDR3 is TGTGCCAGCAGCTTCATTCTTACAGGGAACACTGAAGCTTTCTTT.